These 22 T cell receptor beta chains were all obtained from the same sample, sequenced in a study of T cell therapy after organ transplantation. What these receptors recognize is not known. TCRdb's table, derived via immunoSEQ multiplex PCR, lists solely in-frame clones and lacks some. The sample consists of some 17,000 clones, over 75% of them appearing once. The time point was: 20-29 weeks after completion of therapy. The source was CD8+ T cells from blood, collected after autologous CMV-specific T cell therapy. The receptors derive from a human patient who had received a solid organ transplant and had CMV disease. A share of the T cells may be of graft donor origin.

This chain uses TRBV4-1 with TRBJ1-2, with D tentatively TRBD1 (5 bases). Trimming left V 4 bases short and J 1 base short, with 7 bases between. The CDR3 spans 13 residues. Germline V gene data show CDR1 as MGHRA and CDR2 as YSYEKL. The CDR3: CASSLQVNYGYTF. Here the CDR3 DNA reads TGCGCCAGCAGCCTACAGGTTAACTATGGCTACACCTTC.

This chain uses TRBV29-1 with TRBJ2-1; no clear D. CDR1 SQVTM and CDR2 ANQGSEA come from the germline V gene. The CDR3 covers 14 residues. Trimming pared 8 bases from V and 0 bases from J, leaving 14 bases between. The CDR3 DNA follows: TGCAGCCTTACAAGGCCGGGCTCCTACAATGAGCAGTTCTTC. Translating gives CSLTRPGSYNEQFF.

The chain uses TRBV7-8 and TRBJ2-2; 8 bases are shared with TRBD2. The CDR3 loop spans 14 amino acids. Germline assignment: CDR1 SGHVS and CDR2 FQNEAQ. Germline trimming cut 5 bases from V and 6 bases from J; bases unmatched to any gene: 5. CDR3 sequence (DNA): TGTGCCAGCAGCCAAGGACTAGCCTCCGGGGAGCTGTTTTTT. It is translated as CASSQGLASGELFF.

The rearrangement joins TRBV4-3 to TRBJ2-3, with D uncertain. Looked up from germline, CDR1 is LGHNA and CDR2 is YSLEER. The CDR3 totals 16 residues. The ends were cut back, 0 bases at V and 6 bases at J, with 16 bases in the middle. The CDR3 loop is CASSQELGSAADTQYF. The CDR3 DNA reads TGCGCCAGCAGCCAAGAATTGGGGTCAGCCGCGGATACGCAGTATTTT.

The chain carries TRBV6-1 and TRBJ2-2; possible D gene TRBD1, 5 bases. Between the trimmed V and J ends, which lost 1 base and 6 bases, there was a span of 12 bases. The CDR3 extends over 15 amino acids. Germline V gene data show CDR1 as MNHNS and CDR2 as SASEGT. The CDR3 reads CASSEGAGIPGELFF. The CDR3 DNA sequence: TGTGCCAGCAGTGAAGGGGCAGGGATCCCCGGGGAGCTGTTTTTT.

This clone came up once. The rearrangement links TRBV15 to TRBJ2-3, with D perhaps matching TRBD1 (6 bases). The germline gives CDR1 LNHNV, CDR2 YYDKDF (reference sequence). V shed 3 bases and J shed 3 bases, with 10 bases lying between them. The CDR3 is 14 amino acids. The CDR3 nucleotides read TGTGCCACCAGCAGGGGACAAGAAACAGATACGCAGTATTTT. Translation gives CATSRGQETDTQYF.

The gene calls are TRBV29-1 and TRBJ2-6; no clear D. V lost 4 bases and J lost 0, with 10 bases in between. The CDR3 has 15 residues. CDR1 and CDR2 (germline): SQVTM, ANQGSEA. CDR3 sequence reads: CSVGSPGSGANVLTF. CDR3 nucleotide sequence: TGCAGCGTTGGGTCTCCCGGCTCTGGGGCCAACGTCCTGACTTTC.

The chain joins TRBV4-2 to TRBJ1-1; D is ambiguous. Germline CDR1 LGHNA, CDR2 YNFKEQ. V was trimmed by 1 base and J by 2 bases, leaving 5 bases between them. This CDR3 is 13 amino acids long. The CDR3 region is CASSQGGNTEAFF. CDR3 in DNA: TGTGCCAGCAGCCAAGGGGGAAACACTGAAGCTTTCTTT.

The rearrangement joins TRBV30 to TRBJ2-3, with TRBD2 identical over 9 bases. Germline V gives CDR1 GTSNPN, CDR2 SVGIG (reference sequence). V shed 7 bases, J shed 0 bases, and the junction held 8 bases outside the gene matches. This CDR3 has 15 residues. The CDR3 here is CAYQGLAPSTDTQYF. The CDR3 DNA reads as TGTGCCTACCAAGGACTAGCGCCTAGCACAGATACGCAGTATTTT. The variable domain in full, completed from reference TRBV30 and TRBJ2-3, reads SQTIHQWPATLVQPVGSPLSLECTVEGTSNPNLYWYRQAAGRGLQLLFYSVGIGQISSEVPQNLSASRPQDRQFILSSKKLLLSDSGFYLCAYQGLAPSTDTQYFGPGTRLTVL.

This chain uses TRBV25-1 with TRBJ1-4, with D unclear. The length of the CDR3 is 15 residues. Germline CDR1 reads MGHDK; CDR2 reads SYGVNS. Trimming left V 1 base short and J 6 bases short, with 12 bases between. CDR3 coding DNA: TGTGCCAGCAGTGAATTCGAAATAGTGGATGAAAAACTGTTTTTT. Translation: CASSEFEIVDEKLFF.

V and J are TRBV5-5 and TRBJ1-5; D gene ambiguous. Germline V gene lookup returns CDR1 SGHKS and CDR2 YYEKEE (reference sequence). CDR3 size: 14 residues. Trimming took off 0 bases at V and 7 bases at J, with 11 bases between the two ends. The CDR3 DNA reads TGTGCCAGCAGCTTGGCCAGCCGGGCACAGCCCCAGCATTTT. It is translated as CASSLASRAQPQHF.

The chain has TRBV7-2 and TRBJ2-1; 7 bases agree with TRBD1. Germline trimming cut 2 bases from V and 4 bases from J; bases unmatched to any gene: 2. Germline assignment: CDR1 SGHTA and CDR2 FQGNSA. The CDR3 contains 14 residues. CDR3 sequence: CASSLRGPYNEQFF. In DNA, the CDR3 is TGTGCCAGCAGCTTAAGGGGGCCTTACAATGAGCAGTTCTTC.

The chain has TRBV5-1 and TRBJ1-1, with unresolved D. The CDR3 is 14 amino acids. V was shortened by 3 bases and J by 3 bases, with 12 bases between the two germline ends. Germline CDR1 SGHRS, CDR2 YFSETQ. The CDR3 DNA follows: TGCGCCAGCAGCTCCTGGGTCCGGGACACTGAAGCTTTCTTT. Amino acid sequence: CASSSWVRDTEAFF.

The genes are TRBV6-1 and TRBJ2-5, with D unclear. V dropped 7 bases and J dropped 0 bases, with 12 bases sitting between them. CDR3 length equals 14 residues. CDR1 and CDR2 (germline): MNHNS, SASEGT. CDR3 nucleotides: TGTGCCAGCAAGGATAGACCGTACCAAGAGACCCAGTACTTC. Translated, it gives CASKDRPYQETQYF.

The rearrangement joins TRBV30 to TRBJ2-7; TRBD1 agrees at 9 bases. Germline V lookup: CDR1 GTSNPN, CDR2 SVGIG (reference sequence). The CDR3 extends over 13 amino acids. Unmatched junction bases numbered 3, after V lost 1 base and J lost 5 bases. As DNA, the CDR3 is TGTGCCTGGAGTGGGGGACAGGGTAACGAGCAGTACTTC. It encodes CAWSGGQGNEQYF.

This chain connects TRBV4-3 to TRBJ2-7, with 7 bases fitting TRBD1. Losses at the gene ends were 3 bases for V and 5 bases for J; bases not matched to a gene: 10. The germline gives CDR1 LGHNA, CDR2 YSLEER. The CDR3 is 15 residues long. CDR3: CASSHGTGVRNEQYF. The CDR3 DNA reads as TGCGCCAGCAGCCATGGAACAGGGGTCCGGAACGAGCAGTACTTC.

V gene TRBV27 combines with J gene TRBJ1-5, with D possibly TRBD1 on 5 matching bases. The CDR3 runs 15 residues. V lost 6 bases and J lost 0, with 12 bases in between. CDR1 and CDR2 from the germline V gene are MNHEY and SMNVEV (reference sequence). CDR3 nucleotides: TGTGCCAGCAGGTCCGGGACGCATAGCAATCAGCCCCAGCATTTT. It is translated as CASRSGTHSNQPQHF.

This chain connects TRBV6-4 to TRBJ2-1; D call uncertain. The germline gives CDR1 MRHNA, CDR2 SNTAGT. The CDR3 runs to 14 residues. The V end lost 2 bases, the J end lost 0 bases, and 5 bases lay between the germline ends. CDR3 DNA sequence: TGTGCCAGCAGTGACACGAGCTCCTACAATGAGCAGTTCTTC. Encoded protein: CASSDTSSYNEQFF.

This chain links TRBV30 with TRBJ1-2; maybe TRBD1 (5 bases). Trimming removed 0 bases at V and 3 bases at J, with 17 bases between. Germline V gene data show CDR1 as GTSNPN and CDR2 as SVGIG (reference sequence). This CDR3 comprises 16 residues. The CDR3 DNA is TGTGCCTGGAGTGTATGGGGCAAACGATTGGACTATGGCTACACCTTC. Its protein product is CAWSVWGKRLDYGYTF.

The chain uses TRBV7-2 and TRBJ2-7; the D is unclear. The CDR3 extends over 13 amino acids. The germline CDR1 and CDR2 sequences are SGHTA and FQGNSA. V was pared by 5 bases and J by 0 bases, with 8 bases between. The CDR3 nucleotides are TGTGCCAGCAGCGCCGTAAGCTCCTACGAGCAGTACTTC. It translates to CASSAVSSYEQYF.

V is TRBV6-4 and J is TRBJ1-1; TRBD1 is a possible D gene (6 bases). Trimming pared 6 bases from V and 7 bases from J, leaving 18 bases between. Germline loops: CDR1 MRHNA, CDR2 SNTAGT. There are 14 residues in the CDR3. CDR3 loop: CASSQTRTAHEAFF. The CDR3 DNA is TGTGCCAGCAGCCAAACTCGGACAGCCCATGAAGCTTTCTTT.

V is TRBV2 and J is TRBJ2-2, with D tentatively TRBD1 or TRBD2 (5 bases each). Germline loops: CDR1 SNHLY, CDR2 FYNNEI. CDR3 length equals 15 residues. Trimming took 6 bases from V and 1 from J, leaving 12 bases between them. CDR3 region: CASSLGTENTGELFF. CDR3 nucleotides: TGTGCCAGCAGCCTCGGGACCGAGAACACCGGGGAGCTGTTTTTT.